This entry lists 9 T cell receptor beta chains sequenced from one sample in a study of Ad26.COV2.S vaccination and SARS-CoV-2 variants. The treatment denotes: over 15 received Ad26.COV2.S at low or high dose, single or two shots; about 5 received placebo; per-sample allocation not given. Sampling was done on day 63 after the first vaccine or placebo injection. Using immunoSEQ multiplex PCR, the repertoire was profiled, and TCRdb retains in-frame clones only, with some absent. The table records about 680,000 clones, 89% of them present only once. This material consisted of peripheral blood, taken in a trial of Ad26.COV2.S vaccine versus placebo. Every receptor here comes from a person aged 18 to 59 who received the Ad26.COV2.S COVID-19 vaccine or a placebo.

On this clone: Germline is not matched at one junction end, which may reflect a read error. The chain joins TRBV4-1 to TRBJ1-2; D is possibly TRBD1 (5 bases). Germline CDR1 and CDR2: MGHRA and YSYEKL. The CDR3 is 14 amino acids. The CDR3 DNA is TGCGCCAGCAGCCAAGATCAGGCAGGGCTCCGGCCTGCCTTC. Translation: CASSQDQAGLRPAF.

The genes are TRBV29-1 and TRBJ2-1, with a tentative D call TRBD2 (6 bases). Trimming removed 7 bases at V and 0 bases at J, with 16 bases between. Per germline, CDR1 SQVTM and CDR2 ANQGSEA. This CDR3 is 15 amino acids long. Here the CDR3 reads CSGDLAPSSYNEQFF. CDR3 DNA: TGCAGCGGCGATCTAGCGCCCAGCTCCTACAATGAGCAGTTCTTC.

CDR3 sequence (DNA): TGCGCCAGCAGTCAATCCACGGCTAGCACAGATACGCAGTATTTT. Amino acid sequence: CASSQSTASTDTQYF. V usage is TRBV23-1 and J usage is TRBJ2-3; D unresolved. TRBV23-1 is marked as an open reading frame, function uncertain. CDR3 length equals 15 residues. V lost 0 bases and J lost 0, with 7 bases in between.

This chain connects TRBV7-6 to TRBJ1-1, with 12 bases that match TRBD1. The length of the CDR3 is 17 residues. J was trimmed by 4 bases and V by 1 base; bases with no gene match: 7. Germline V gene lookup returns CDR1 SGHVS and CDR2 FNYEAQ. The CDR3: CASSLGGTGGWGTEAFF. For the CDR3, the DNA is TGTGCCAGCAGCTTAGGAGGGACAGGGGGCTGGGGCACTGAAGCTTTCTTT.

The chain carries TRBV5-6 and TRBJ1-1, with D possibly TRBD1 on 5 matching bases. Trimming shortened V by 1 base and J by 11 bases, and 15 bases separated the two germline ends. The CDR3 runs to 13 residues. CDR1 SGHDT and CDR2 YYEEEE come from the germline V gene. In DNA form, the CDR3 reads TGTGCCAGCAGCTTGTTCGACAGAGAGGTGGCTTTCTTT. It translates to CASSLFDREVAFF.

The rearrangement links TRBV6-5 to TRBJ1-2; TRBD1 agrees at 7 bases. The CDR3 spans 14 residues. Trimming removed 6 bases from V and 14 bases from J; junction bases left unmatched: 18. Germline loops: CDR1 MNHEY, CDR2 SVGAGI. CDR3 nucleotides: TGTGCCAGCAGCTACCTGGGGGACAGCCCAAGGCTTACCTTC. Its protein product is CASSYLGDSPRLTF.

The rearrangement joins TRBV15 to TRBJ2-7; 8 nucleotides line up with TRBD1. The trim removed 0 bases at V and 6 bases at J, leaving 7 bases unmatched. CDR1 is LNHNV and CDR2 is YYDKDF in the germline V gene (reference sequence). CDR3 length: 15 amino acids. This CDR3 reads CATSRDLGRGLEQYF. CDR3 DNA sequence: TGTGCCACCAGCAGAGATCTGGGCAGGGGGCTCGAGCAGTACTTC.

V usage is TRBV29-1 and J usage is TRBJ1-3; D is possibly TRBD1 (6 bases). This CDR3 spans 16 amino acids. Looked up from germline, CDR1 is SQVTM and CDR2 is ANQGSEA. V was trimmed by 6 bases and J by 2 bases, leaving 20 bases between them. This chain's CDR3 is CSVTKNRELAGNTIYF. CDR3 nucleotide sequence: TGCAGCGTGACTAAGAACAGGGAATTGGCTGGAAACACCATATATTTT.

The chain links TRBV11-2 to TRBJ2-4; D is uncertain. Germline CDR1 and CDR2: SGHAT and FQNNGV. V lost 0 bases and J 5 bases, leaving 8 bases between the germline ends. This CDR3 is built from 14 residues. Written as DNA, the CDR3 is TGTGCCAGCAGCTTAGATGACGAGGAAAACATTCAGTACTTC. It yields the protein CASSLDDEENIQYF.